This paragraph covers one T cell receptor beta chain sequence. The antigen remains undetermined. This CDR3 contains 15 residues. Per the germline V gene, CDR1 is GTSNPN and CDR2 is SVGIG (reference sequence). V lost 2 bases, J lost 0 bases, and 11 bases lay in between. The sample is drawn from a study of OX40 agonist ivuxolimab in advanced cancers. Study-wide context: Among those enrolled, mean age was roughly 55 years (range about 23 to 90) and approximately 80% were male.

Study-level findings and limits: Both CD4+ and CD8+ T cell populations in blood had undergone clonal expansion by week 6 at 0.1 to 3.0 mg/kg. The authors also found low normalized T-cell clonal expansion in some nonresponders.

Sequenced by immunoSEQ multiplex PCR; TCRdb stores in-frame clones only, minus some. This table holds tens of thousands of clones, more than 70% found once. This chain links TRBV30 with TRBJ1-3; D uncertain. The sample consisted of CD4+ or CD8+ T cells sorted from blood, taken in a trial of the OX40 agonist ivuxolimab. This receptor was obtained from an adult with an advanced solid tumor such as melanoma, head and neck, liver or kidney cancer. This CDR3 reads CAWSLGWASGNTIYF. The CDR3 DNA reads TGTGCCTGGAGTCTAGGGTGGGCCTCTGGAAACACCATATATTTT.